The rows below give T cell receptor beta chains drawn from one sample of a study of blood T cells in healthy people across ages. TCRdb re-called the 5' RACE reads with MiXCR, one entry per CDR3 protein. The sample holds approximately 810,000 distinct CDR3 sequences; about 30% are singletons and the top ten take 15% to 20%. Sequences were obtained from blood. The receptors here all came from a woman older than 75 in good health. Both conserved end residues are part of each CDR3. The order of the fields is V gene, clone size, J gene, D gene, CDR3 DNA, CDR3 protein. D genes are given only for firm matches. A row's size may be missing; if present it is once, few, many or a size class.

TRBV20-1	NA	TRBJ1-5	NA	TGCAGTGCTGGAGGACAGCCCGGCAATCAGCCCCAGCATTTT	CSAGGQPGNQPQHF
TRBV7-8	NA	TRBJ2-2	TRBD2	TGTGGATGGGTTGGGGTAGCGGGGACGAACACCGGGGAGCTGTTTTTT	CGWVGVAGTNTGELFF
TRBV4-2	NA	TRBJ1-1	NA	TGTGCCAGCAGCCAAGAAGTAATGCTCGGCCTCGCGAACACTGAAGCTTTCTTT	CASSQEVMLGLANTEAFF
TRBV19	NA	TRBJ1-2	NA	TGTGCCAGTCTGACCGGCGGGTATGGCTACACCTTC	CASLTGGYGYTF
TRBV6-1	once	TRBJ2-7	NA	TGTGCCAGCAATGAGGAGGTCCCCTACGAGCAGTACTTC	CASNEEVPYEQYF
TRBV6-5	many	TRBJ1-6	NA	TGTGCCAGCAGTTGGACTCGGGATAATTCACCCCTCCACTTT	CASSWTRDNSPLHF
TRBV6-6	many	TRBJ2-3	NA	TGTGCCAGCAGTCGCGGGCCCTCTCGGTATTTT	CASSRGPSRYF
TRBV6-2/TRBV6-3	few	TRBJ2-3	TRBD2	TGTGCCAGCAGTCCCCGGCTAGCGGGGGGCGGGGAAGATACGCAGTATTTT	CASSPRLAGGGEDTQYF
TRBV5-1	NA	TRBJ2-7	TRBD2	TGCGCCAGCAGCTTACCCCAAGCGGGGACGCCCTACGAGCAGTACTTC	CASSLPQAGTPYEQYF
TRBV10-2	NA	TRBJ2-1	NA	TGCGCCAGCAGTGCGGGGCGGGTGCCCTACAATGTGCAGTTCTTC	CASSAGRVPYNVQFF
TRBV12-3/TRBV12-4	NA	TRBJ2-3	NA	TGTGCCAGCACGGACACAGCAGGTCATACGCAGTATTTT	CASTDTAGHTQYF
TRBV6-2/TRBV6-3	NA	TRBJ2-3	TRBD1	TGTGCCAGCAGTTGTGTCCCACGGGGACAGACGAGCAGAGATACGCAGTATTTT	CASSCVPRGQTSRDTQYF
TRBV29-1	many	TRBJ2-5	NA	TGCAGCGTTGGGGCCGGGGGCCTACAAGAGACCCAGTACTTC	CSVGAGGLQETQYF
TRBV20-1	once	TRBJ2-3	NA	TGCAGTGCTAGAGATGTGGGGGAGTGGAGAGATACGCAGTATTTT	CSARDVGEWRDTQYF
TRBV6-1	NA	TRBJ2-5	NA	TGTGCCAGCAGTGAAGCTGGAATCGCGCAAGAGACCCAGTACTTC	CASSEAGIAQETQYF
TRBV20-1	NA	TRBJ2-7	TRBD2	TGCAGTGCTAGAGATCGGCGGAGCGGGAGGTTCTACGAGCAGTACTTC	CSARDRRSGRFYEQYF
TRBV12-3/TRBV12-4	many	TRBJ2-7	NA	TGTGCCAGCAGTTTTTCGGGGACGGGAATCCACGAGCAGTACTTC	CASSFSGTGIHEQYF
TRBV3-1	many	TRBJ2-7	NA	TGTGCCAGCAGCCAAAGCTGGGTCCCCTACGAGCAGTACTTC	CASSQSWVPYEQYF
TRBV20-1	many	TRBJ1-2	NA	TGCAGCGTCGGTGCTGCCACTGGCTACACCTTC	CSVGAATGYTF
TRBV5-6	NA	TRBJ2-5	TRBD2	TGTGCCAGCAGCTTGGAGGGTCCAGCGGGAGTAGGGGAGCAGTACTTC	CASSLEGPAGVGEQYF
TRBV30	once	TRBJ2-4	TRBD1	TGTGCCTGGAGTGTCGGACAGGGAAGAAACATTCAGTACTTC	CAWSVGQGRNIQYF
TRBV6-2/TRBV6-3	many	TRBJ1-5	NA	TGTGCCAGCAGTTATGGTGGTCAGCCCCAGCATTTT	CASSYGGQPQHF
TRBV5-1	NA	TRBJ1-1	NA	TGCGCCAGCAGCCAATGGGGACCTACGAACACTGAAGCTTTCTTT	CASSQWGPTNTEAFF
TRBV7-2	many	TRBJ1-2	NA	TGTGCCAGCAGCTTTCTTGGACAGAACAATGGCTACACCTTC	CASSFLGQNNGYTF
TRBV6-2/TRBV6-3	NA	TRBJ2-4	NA	TGTGCCAGCAGTTGCTCGGGCGGCAACATTCAGTACTTC	CASSCSGGNIQYF
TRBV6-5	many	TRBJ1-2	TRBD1	TGTGCCAGCAGTTACTCGATTCCAGGGGGCGCCCTGGATGACTACACCTTC	CASSYSIPGGALDDYTF
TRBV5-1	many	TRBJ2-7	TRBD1	TGCGCCAGCAGCCCTTCGACAGGGGGCAACGAGCAGTACTTC	CASSPSTGGNEQYF
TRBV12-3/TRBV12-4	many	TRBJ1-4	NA	TGTGCCAGCAGTTTAGCTGCAGGCGGAACTAATGAAAAACTGTTTTTT	CASSLAAGGTNEKLFF
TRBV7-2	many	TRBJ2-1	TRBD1	TGTGCCAGCACCCAGACAGGGAACCATGAGCAGTTCTTC	CASTQTGNHEQFF
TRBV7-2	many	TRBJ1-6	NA	TGTGCCAGCAGCTTAGCTTTGACCAGGAATAATTCACCCCTCCACTTT	CASSLALTRNNSPLHF
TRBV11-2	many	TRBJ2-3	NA	TGTGCCAGCAGCTTAGATGGGGTCACAGATACGCAGTATTTT	CASSLDGVTDTQYF